This T cell receptor beta chain was found in a study of blood T cells in healthy people across ages. A J-beta primer mix and a sample-barcoded 5' primer were used in a second PCR of about 7 to 11 cycles. A minimum of 3 million CDR3-containing paired-end reads was obtained for each sample. TCRdb analysed the 5' RACE reads with MiXCR anew, one entry per CDR3 protein. Of 500,000 to 600,000 distinct CDR3 sequences listed, 27% are singletons. CDR1 is DFQATT and CDR2 is SNEGSKA in the germline V gene (reference sequence). The CDR3 has 13 amino acids. V lost 4 bases, J lost 7 bases, and 16 bases lay in between. This clonotype was observed a handful of times. No antigen is known for it. Findings and caveats of the study: Among T cells, TCR beta diversity per million cells dropped roughly linearly as age rose.

The TCR sequence derives from a woman aged 65 to 85 in good health. Sequences were obtained from blood. This chain links TRBV20-1 with TRBJ1-2; possibly TRBD1 for D (6 bases). Here the CDR3 reads CSAKRGGLLGYTF. CDR3 DNA sequence: TGCAGTGCTAAACGAGGGGGATTGCTTGGCTACACCTTC.